This TCR beta chain stems from a study of blood T cell repertoires in COVID-19. Study at large: Sites in the United States, Italy and Spain provided acute and convalescent COVID-19 samples. Sources were T cells, B-cell-depleted T cells, or PBMCs; the material itself was cDNA or gDNA.

Germline lookup yields CDR1 KGHDR and CDR2 SFDVKD. Trimming removed 4 bases from V and 9 bases from J; junction bases left unmatched: 11. This CDR3 is built from 18 residues. In the original processing: The authors estimated nucleated cell counts from reference gene primer amplification. The assay was immunoSEQ multiplex PCR, and TCRdb's table has in-frame clones only and misses some. V, J and clone size are those of that table, while D and trimming were read from the DNA. The sample holds about 56,000 clones, roughly 80% seen once. The chain links TRBV24-1 to TRBJ2-1, with TRBD2 identical over 16 bases. The sequencing sample was made of peripheral blood. The receptor comes from a woman aged 80 or over with acute or convalescent COVID-19. CDR3 sequence: CATSDPAGTSGGAGEQFF. CDR3 DNA sequence: TGTGCCACCAGTGACCCCGCCGGGACTAGCGGGGGGGCAGGTGAGCAGTTCTTC.